A single sample is the source of the 20 T cell receptor beta chains below, sequenced in a study of T cell responses to AZD1222 COVID-19 vaccine. TCRdb's copy holds only in-frame clones and misses some; the assay was immunoSEQ multiplex PCR. The sample includes about 170,000 clones, around 85% of them seen just once. Here the sequenced sample was peripheral blood, taken 28 days after the second AZD1222 dose. The receptor source for this set is an adult who received the AZD1222 COVID-19 vaccine.

This clone has more than one count but fewer than ten. V usage is TRBV19 and J usage is TRBJ1-2; D perhaps matches TRBD1 (6 bases). V lost 2 bases and J 7 bases, leaving 17 bases between the germline ends. In germline, CDR1 is LNHDA, CDR2 SQIVND (reference sequence). The CDR3 has 15 residues. The CDR3 loop is CASSISWGAQGGYTF. The CDR3 nucleotides read TGTGCCAGTAGTATAAGTTGGGGGGCGCAGGGTGGCTACACCTTC.

This clone has only one observation. In DNA, the CDR3 is TGCGCCAGCAGCTTGATAAGGGGGGGCTCGAATGAGCAGTTCTTC. This gives the protein CASSLIRGGSNEQFF. The chain uses TRBV5-1 and TRBJ2-1; D is perhaps TRBD2 (7 bases). Germline V gene sequence: CDR1 SGHRS, CDR2 YFSETQ. The V and J ends lost 1 base and 7 bases respectively, with 15 bases between them. The CDR3 covers 15 residues.

The chain recombines TRBV4-1 with TRBJ2-3, with D possibly matching TRBD2 (6 bases). The CDR3 has 16 amino acids. Germline V CDR1 and CDR2: MGHRA, YSYEKL. V lost 4 bases and J 3 bases, leaving 17 bases between the germline ends. CDR3: CASSLRSIAETDTQYF. The CDR3 coding sequence is TGCGCCAGCAGCCTCAGGAGTATAGCGGAGACAGATACGCAGTATTTT.

The CDR3 protein is CASSRPGPMGPTNEKLFF. CDR3 in DNA: TGTGCCAGCAGCCGACCGGGGCCAATGGGACCCACTAATGAAAAACTGTTTTTT. This chain uses TRBV6-6 with TRBJ1-4, with TRBD1 as a possible D gene (5 bases). The V and J ends lost 6 bases and 2 bases respectively, with 22 bases between them. This CDR3 region has 18 residues. CDR1 MNHNY and CDR2 SVGAGI come from the germline V gene (reference sequence).

CDR3: CATRMTSGTYTGELFF. CDR3 DNA sequence: TGTGCCACCCGAATGACTTCAGGGACGTACACCGGGGAGCTGTTTTTT. The chain recombines TRBV19 with TRBJ2-2; D may be TRBD1 or TRBD2 (5 bases each). Per the germline V gene, CDR1 is LNHDA and CDR2 is SQIVND (reference sequence). The CDR3 runs 16 residues. V was trimmed by 10 bases and J by 3 bases, leaving 21 bases between them.

V usage is TRBV5-5 and J usage is TRBJ2-7, with D unresolved. CDR1 SGHKS and CDR2 YYEKEE come from the germline V gene (reference sequence). The CDR3 spans 12 residues. V was pared by 4 bases and J by 6 bases, with 11 bases between. For the CDR3, the DNA is TGTGCCAGCAGCCTGGTCGAAACCGAGCAGTACTTC. This codes for CASSLVETEQYF.

This clone was picked up a small number of times. The rearrangement links TRBV7-9 to TRBJ2-7, with a possible D match to TRBD2 (5 bases). V was cut by 5 bases and J by 5 bases, with 13 bases left in between. This CDR3 spans 13 amino acids. Germline values: CDR1 SEHNR, CDR2 FQNEAQ (reference sequence). The CDR3 DNA reads TGTGCCAGCAGCCTACGGGGTAGGAACGAGCAGTACTTC. Residues: CASSLRGRNEQYF.

This clone was observed a handful of times. This sequence joins TRBV10-2 and TRBJ2-5, with D unclear. Trimming removed 7 bases at V and 1 base at J, with 16 bases between. The germline CDR1 and CDR2 sequences are WSHSY and SAAADI. The CDR3 has 15 residues. This CDR3 reads CASIVGRIIQETQYF. The CDR3 DNA follows: TGCGCCAGCATAGTGGGCAGGATTATCCAAGAGACCCAGTACTTC.

This clone was detected only once. The V and J genes are TRBV5-1 and TRBJ2-5; D is unresolved. Trimming left V 3 bases short and J 3 bases short, with 9 bases between. CDR1 and CDR2 from the germline V gene are SGHRS and YFSETQ. The CDR3 runs to 13 residues. The CDR3 DNA sequence: TGCGCCAGCAGCTCAGACCTCAAAGAGACCCAGTACTTC. Translated: CASSSDLKETQYF.

The chain links TRBV7-2 to TRBJ2-7; D unclear. Germline loops: CDR1 SGHTA, CDR2 FQGNSA. Trimming cost V 4 bases and J 7 bases, with 8 bases left between them. CDR3 length: 11 residues. The CDR3 reads CASSYVGEQYF. CDR3 coding DNA: TGTGCCAGCAGCTACGTAGGTGAGCAGTACTTC.

This clone was recorded a few times. The J gene is TRBJ1-1, the V gene TRBV14; D is perhaps TRBD1 (5 bases). Germline-derived CDR1 and CDR2 are SGHDN and FVKESK. The germline V and J ends were trimmed by 4 bases and 3 bases, with 21 bases remaining between them. The CDR3 runs 17 residues. DNA for the CDR3: TGTGCCAGCAGCCCCCCGGAGGGACGGGCCCGGGACACTGAAGCTTTCTTT. This sequence encodes CASSPPEGRARDTEAFF.

This clone was seen just once. The J gene is TRBJ2-7, the V gene TRBV5-4; D may be TRBD2 (5 bases). Trimming cost V 4 bases and J 3 bases, with 17 bases left between them. There are 15 residues in the CDR3. Germline CDR1 reads SGHNT; CDR2 reads YYREEE (reference sequence). The CDR3 protein is CASSLPRGESYEQYF. CDR3 nucleotide sequence: TGTGCCAGCAGCCTACCCCGTGGGGAGAGCTACGAGCAGTACTTC.

The V and J genes are TRBV5-6 and TRBJ2-7, with D possibly matching TRBD1 (6 bases). This CDR3 region has 16 residues. Germline V gives CDR1 SGHDT, CDR2 YYEEEE. The ends were cut back, 2 bases at V and 2 bases at J, with 17 bases in the middle. The CDR3 is CASSFRGSRGTYEQYF. The CDR3 DNA reads as TGTGCCAGCAGCTTCAGGGGTAGCCGAGGAACCTACGAGCAGTACTTC.

This clone was seen a single time. For the CDR3, the DNA is TGTGCCAGCAGCCCGGGACAGGGGATCCGTATGAACACTGAAGCTTTCTTT. Its translation is CASSPGQGIRMNTEAFF. The chain has TRBV5-5 and TRBJ1-1; 10 bases agree with TRBD1. J was trimmed by 0 bases and V by 4 bases; bases with no gene match: 9. Germline loops: CDR1 SGHKS, CDR2 YYEKEE (reference sequence). The CDR3 spans 17 residues.

The chain has TRBV5-6 and TRBJ1-3, with D hard to call. The length of the CDR3 is 15 residues. The ends were cut back, 2 bases at V and 1 base at J, with 10 bases in the middle. Germline CDR1 reads SGHDT; CDR2 reads YYEEEE. The CDR3 loop is CASSFLGKSGNTIYF. In DNA, the CDR3 is TGTGCCAGCAGCTTCCTAGGTAAATCTGGAAACACCATATATTTT.

The genes are TRBV6-5 and TRBJ1-3, with unresolved D. Germline values: CDR1 MNHEY, CDR2 SVGAGI. The CDR3 has 14 residues. The V and J ends lost 7 bases and 4 bases respectively, with 14 bases between them. The chain's CDR3 is CASIKTGLGNTIYF. CDR3 coding DNA: TGTGCCAGCATCAAGACGGGGTTAGGAAACACCATATATTTT.

The rearrangement joins TRBV2 to TRBJ2-7; D is unresolved. The CDR3 extends over 11 amino acids. Looked up from germline, CDR1 is SNHLY and CDR2 is FYNNEI. The ends were cut back, 8 bases at V and 3 bases at J, with 8 bases in the middle. In DNA, the CDR3 is TGTGCCAGCTTTCGGGTCTACGAGCAGTACTTC. It is translated as CASFRVYEQYF.

V is TRBV30 and J is TRBJ2-3, with D possibly TRBD2 on 5 matching bases. CDR1 GTSNPN and CDR2 SVGIG come from the germline V gene (reference sequence). V was clipped by 2 bases and J by 6 bases, with 9 bases between them. The CDR3 consists of 12 residues. The CDR3 DNA reads TGTGCCTGGAGTTTACTAGAGGATACGCAGTATTTT. Translated: CAWSLLEDTQYF.

This clone is a singleton in its sample. The chain couples TRBV5-5 to TRBJ1-4; 7 bases are a match to TRBD1. J lost 7 bases, V lost 1 base, and 7 bases had no gene match. The germline gives CDR1 SGHKS, CDR2 YYEKEE (reference sequence). The CDR3 spans 15 residues. CDR3 sequence: CASSLRQGGSEKLFF. The CDR3 DNA reads TGTGCCAGCAGCTTGAGACAGGGAGGAAGTGAAAAACTGTTTTTT.

V usage is TRBV5-1 and J usage is TRBJ2-5; a possible D gene is TRBD2 (5 bases). The length of the CDR3 is 14 residues. Germline V gene data show CDR1 as SGHRS and CDR2 as YFSETQ. V was clipped by 0 bases and J by 0 bases, with 6 bases between them. CDR3 DNA sequence: TGCGCCAGCAGCTTGGGGGGAGACCAAGAGACCCAGTACTTC. The encoded protein is CASSLGGDQETQYF.